Each of the 11 T cell receptor beta chains below was sequenced from the same sample in a study of blood T cell repertoires in COVID-19. Produced via immunoSEQ multiplex PCR; TCRdb's table is partial and in-frame only. The sample includes 200,000 to 300,000 clones, 87% of them seen just once. Material for sequencing was peripheral blood. Source of these receptors: a woman between 50 and 59 years old with acute or convalescent COVID-19.

The rearrangement uses TRBV7-2 and TRBJ2-1; 8 nucleotides align to TRBD1. Germline CDR1 and CDR2: SGHTA and FQGNSA. V lost 2 bases, J lost 8 bases, and 5 bases stayed unmatched. This CDR3 region has 14 residues. Here the CDR3 reads CASSLLGQVHEQFF. CDR3 in DNA: TGTGCCAGCAGCTTACTGGGACAGGTTCATGAGCAGTTCTTC.

The chain combines TRBV10-3 with TRBJ1-5; D remains unclear. The CDR3 has 12 amino acids. Germline V gene lookup returns CDR1 ENHRY and CDR2 SYGVKD. V lost 6 bases to trimming and J lost 3 bases, with 6 bases between them. CDR3 residues: CAIRTDNQPQHF. In nucleotides, the CDR3 is TGTGCCATCAGAACAGACAATCAGCCCCAGCATTTT.

V and J are TRBV2 and TRBJ1-3, with D possibly matching TRBD1 (6 bases). Trimming shortened V by 8 bases and J by 0 bases, and 8 bases separated the two germline ends. In germline, CDR1 is SNHLY, CDR2 FYNNEI. The CDR3 runs 13 residues. The CDR3, as DNA: TGTGCCAGCGGACAGAGCTCTGGAAACACCATATATTTT. Translating it yields CASGQSSGNTIYF.

This sequence joins TRBV9 and TRBJ1-1; D perhaps matches TRBD1 (5 bases). Germline CDR1 and CDR2: SGDLS and YYNGEE. The CDR3 consists of 15 residues. Trimming took 0 bases from V and 4 from J, leaving 13 bases between them. DNA of the CDR3: TGTGCCAGCAGCGTAGGGCTCAGGGATGTCACTGAAGCTTTCTTT. This sequence encodes CASSVGLRDVTEAFF. The entire variable domain, with the rest obtained from reference TRBV9 and TRBJ1-1, is as follows: DSGVTQTPKHLITATGQRVTLRCSPRSGDLSVYWYQQSLDQGLQFLIQYYNGEERAKGNILERFSAQQFPDLHSELNLSSLELGDSALYFCASSVGLRDVTEAFFGQGTRLTVV.

The CDR3 nucleotides read TGCGCCAGCAGCTTGGCCGTAGAAGATACGCAGTATTTT. Protein product: CASSLAVEDTQYF. The J gene is TRBJ2-3, the V gene TRBV5-1; D call uncertain. There are 13 residues in the CDR3. The germline V gene has CDR1 SGHRS and CDR2 YFSETQ. V lost 0 bases and J lost 5, with 7 bases in between.

V is TRBV5-8 and J is TRBJ2-1, with TRBD2 matching over 7 bases. The germline V gene encodes CDR1 SGHTS and CDR2 YDEGEE. V shed 2 bases and J 15 bases; nucleotides not matched to a gene: 5. This CDR3 contains 11 residues. The CDR3 bases are TGTGCCAGCAGCTTCGGACTAGTTCCGTTCTTC. Protein: CASSFGLVPFF.

This chain uses TRBV5-6 with TRBJ1-3; D may be TRBD1 (6 bases). V lost 4 bases and J 0 bases, leaving 11 bases between the germline ends. Germline-derived CDR1 and CDR2 are SGHDT and YYEEEE. The CDR3 has 15 residues. The CDR3 region has the DNA TGTGCCAGCAGCCCTTGGGGGCTCTCTGGAAACACCATATATTTT. This translates into CASSPWGLSGNTIYF. The whole variable domain, filled in from reference TRBV5-6 and TRBJ1-3, reads DAGVTQSPTHLIKTRGQQVTLRCSPKSGHDTVSWYQQALGQGPQFIFQYYEEEERQRGNFPDRFSGHQFPNYSSELNVNALLLGDSALYLCASSPWGLSGNTIYFGEGSWLTVV.

The chain carries TRBV6-5 and TRBJ1-2; a possible D gene is TRBD1 (6 bases). Trimming removed 7 bases at V and 4 bases at J, with 19 bases between. In germline, CDR1 is MNHEY, CDR2 SVGAGI. The CDR3 has 15 residues. Here the CDR3 reads CASIPGGGRLYGYTF. The CDR3 DNA follows: TGTGCCAGCATCCCAGGCGGGGGCAGACTCTATGGCTACACCTTC.

V and J are TRBV18 and TRBJ2-7; a weak D match, TRBD2 (6 bases). The CDR3 consists of 16 residues. Germline lookup yields CDR1 KGHSH and CDR2 LQKENI. V lost 3 bases and J 1 base, leaving 16 bases between the germline ends. In DNA form, the CDR3 reads TGTGCCAGCTCACCTCTTCAGGCGGGAACTTCCTACGAGCAGTACTTC. Its protein product is CASSPLQAGTSYEQYF.

CDR3 DNA sequence: TGTGCCAGCAGCTTAGCGTCGGGACTAGCGGGAGGACGCTCCTACGAGCAGTACTTC. Translation gives CASSLASGLAGGRSYEQYF. This chain joins TRBV7-2 and TRBJ2-7, with 15 bases fitting TRBD2. Germline trimming cut 0 bases from V and 0 bases from J; bases unmatched to any gene: 6. CDR1 is SGHTA, CDR2 FQGNSA, per germline. The CDR3 length is 19 residues.

The chain recombines TRBV4-2 with TRBJ2-3; the D gene is possibly TRBD2 (6 bases). There are 16 residues in the CDR3. From germline, CDR1 is LGHNA and CDR2 YNFKEQ. The V gene lost 1 base and the J gene lost 4 bases, with 15 bases spanning the gap. CDR3 amino acids: CASSQGGARLADTQYF. Here the CDR3 DNA reads TGTGCCAGCAGCCAAGGCGGGGCCCGACTGGCAGATACGCAGTATTTT.